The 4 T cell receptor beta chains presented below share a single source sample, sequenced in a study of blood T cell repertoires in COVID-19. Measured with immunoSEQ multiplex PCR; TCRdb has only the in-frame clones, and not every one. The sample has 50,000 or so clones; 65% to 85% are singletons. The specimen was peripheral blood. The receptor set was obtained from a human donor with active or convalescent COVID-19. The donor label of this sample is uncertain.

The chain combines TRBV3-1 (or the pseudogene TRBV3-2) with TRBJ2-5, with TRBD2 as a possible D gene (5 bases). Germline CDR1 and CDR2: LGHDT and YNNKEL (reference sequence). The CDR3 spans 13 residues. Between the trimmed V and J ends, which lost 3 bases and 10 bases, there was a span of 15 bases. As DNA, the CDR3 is TGTGCCAGCAGCCATCCGTCGGGGTTCGACCAGTACTTC. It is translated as CASSHPSGFDQYF.

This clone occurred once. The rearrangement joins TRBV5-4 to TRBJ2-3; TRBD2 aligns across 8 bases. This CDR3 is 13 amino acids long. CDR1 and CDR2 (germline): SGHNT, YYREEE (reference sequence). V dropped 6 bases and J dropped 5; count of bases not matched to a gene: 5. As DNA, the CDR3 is TGTGCCAGCAAGCGGGAGTGGGGAGATACGCAGTATTTT. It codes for CASKREWGDTQYF.

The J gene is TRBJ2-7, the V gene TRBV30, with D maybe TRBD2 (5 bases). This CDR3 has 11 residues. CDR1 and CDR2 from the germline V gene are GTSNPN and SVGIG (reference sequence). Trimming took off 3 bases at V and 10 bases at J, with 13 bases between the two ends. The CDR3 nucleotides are TGTGCCTGGAGCCCCGCGGGTTACCAGTACTTC. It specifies CAWSPAGYQYF.

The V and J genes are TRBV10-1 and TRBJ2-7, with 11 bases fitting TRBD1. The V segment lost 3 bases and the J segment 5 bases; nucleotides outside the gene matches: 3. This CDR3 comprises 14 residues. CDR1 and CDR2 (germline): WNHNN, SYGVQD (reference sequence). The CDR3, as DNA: TGCGCCAGCAGTGACAGGACAGGGGGCAACGAGCAGTACTTC. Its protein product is CASSDRTGGNEQYF.